The present T cell receptor beta chain was sequenced within a study of T cell changes during pregnancy in multiple sclerosis. Germline-derived CDR1 and CDR2 are KGHSH and LQKENI. V lost 6 bases to trimming and J lost 2 bases; unmatched junction nucleotides: 11. The CDR3 totals 17 residues. Sequencing was performed with immunoSEQ multiplex PCR; in TCRdb, only in-frame clones are kept and a portion is missing. The table shows under 85,000 clones, with more than 90% occurring only once. The sequence came from a female donor with multiple sclerosis, enrolled in a pregnancy study. The sample in question was CD4+ T cells from peripheral blood mononuclear cells, obtained before pregnancy. V and J are TRBV18 and TRBJ2-3, with TRBD1 matching over 10 bases. The CDR3 DNA follows: TGTGCCAGCTCCCCGAGGGACAGGGGTGGGCACACAGATACGCAGTATTTT. Protein: CASSPRDRGGHTDTQYF.